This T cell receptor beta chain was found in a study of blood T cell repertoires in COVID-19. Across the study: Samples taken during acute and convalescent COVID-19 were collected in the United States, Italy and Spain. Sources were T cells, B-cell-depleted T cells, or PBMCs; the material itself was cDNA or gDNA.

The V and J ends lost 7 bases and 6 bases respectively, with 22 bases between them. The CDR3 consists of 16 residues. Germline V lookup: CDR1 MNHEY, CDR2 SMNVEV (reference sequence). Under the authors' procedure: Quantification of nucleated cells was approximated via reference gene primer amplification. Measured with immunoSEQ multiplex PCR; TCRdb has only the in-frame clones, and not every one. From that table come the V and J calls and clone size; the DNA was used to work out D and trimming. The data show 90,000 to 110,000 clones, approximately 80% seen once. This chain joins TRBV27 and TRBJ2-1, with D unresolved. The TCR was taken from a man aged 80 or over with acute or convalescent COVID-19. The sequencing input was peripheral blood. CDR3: CASTLNPSSLSNEQFF. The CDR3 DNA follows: TGTGCCAGCACCCTTAACCCCTCCAGTCTCTCCAATGAGCAGTTCTTC.